Sequencing of this T cell receptor beta chain was carried out in a study of cytotoxic CD8 clonotypes in ibrutinib-treated CLL. Clones were sequenced by immunoSEQ multiplex PCR, and TCRdb holds only the in-frame ones, with some missing. The table has around 310,000 clones, roughly 85% seen once. The CDR3 has 15 residues. Germline values: CDR1 GTSNPN, CDR2 SVGIG (reference sequence). V was trimmed by 0 bases and J by 0 bases, leaving 10 bases between them. The receptor's source is a human donor with chronic lymphocytic leukemia. This chain links TRBV30 with TRBJ2-3; no clear D. The source material was PBMCs, sampled before ibrutinib treatment. The CDR3 DNA reads as TGTGCCTGGAGTGTGCGTCTATATAGCACAGATACGCAGTATTTT. This encodes CAWSVRLYSTDTQYF. The full variable domain, completed using reference TRBV30 and TRBJ2-3, is SQTIHQWPATLVQPVGSPLSLECTVEGTSNPNLYWYRQAAGRGLQLLFYSVGIGQISSEVPQNLSASRPQDRQFILSSKKLLLSDSGFYLCAWSVRLYSTDTQYFGPGTRLTVL.